The present TCR beta chain was sequenced within a study of T-cell memory formation after mild COVID-19. Study observations and caveats: There was no confirmation that second-wave clones peaking on day 37 were SARS-CoV-2 specific. Some clones that responded turned up in pre-infection memory, which suggests that cross-reactive memory joined in.

As regards this clonotype: The antigen is undetermined.

The CDR3 runs 14 residues. With 7 bases removed from V and 2 bases from J, the gap between germline ends came to 14 bases. The germline CDR1 and CDR2 sequences are MDHEN and SYDVKM. TCRdb passed the 5' RACE reads through MiXCR, listing each CDR3 protein once. Of 280,000 or so distinct CDR3 sequences listed, 7% to 10% are singletons. The receptor was isolated from a man between 18 and 29 years old who had mild COVID-19 (a few samples of this study predate the infection). Cell type and time point are not known. This chain uses TRBV28 with TRBJ2-5, with a tentative D call TRBD2 (5 bases). The material sequenced was PBMCs or a T cell subset sorted from them (not recorded which). The CDR3 is CASTPVRVQETQYF. CDR3 sequence (DNA): TGTGCCAGCACCCCCGTGAGGGTTCAAGAGACCCAGTACTTC.